Presented here are 15 T cell receptor beta chains from one specimen sequenced in a study of blood T cells in healthy people across ages. Then a second PCR, running about 7 to 11 cycles, was carried out with a sample-barcoded 5' primer and a J-beta primer mix. TCRdb ran MiXCR on the 5' RACE reads and lists one entry per CDR3 protein. Seen here are under 1,100,000 distinct CDR3 sequences, about 23% observed once, and the top ten hold approximately 0.79%. These same data were also listed under a study on T cells of mothers and their children.

Sequenced: blood. Every receptor here comes from a girl aged 2 to 9 in good health.

This clonotype was observed a few times. The V and J genes are TRBV28 and TRBJ2-5; unclear D gene. The DNA end lines up better with TRBJ2-7; the J call may be wrong. The CDR3 has 18 amino acids. Germline V CDR1 and CDR2: MDHEN, SYDVKM. The CDR3 nucleotides are TGTGCCAGCAGTTTTCCCACCGCCATTTCCGAAAGCCCCCACGAGCAGTACTTC. Protein sequence: CASSFPTAISESPHEQYF.

V usage is TRBV4-3 and J usage is TRBJ1-4; D gene uncertain. Between the trimmed V and J ends, which lost 4 bases and 4 bases, there was a span of 16 bases. The CDR3 runs 16 residues. Germline V CDR1 and CDR2: LGHNA, YSLEER. CDR3 loop: CASSRSLGSGNEKLFF. CDR3 in DNA: TGCGCCAGCAGCCGATCCCTGGGATCGGGTAATGAAAAACTGTTTTTT.

The J gene is TRBJ2-5, the V gene TRBV20-1; TRBD2 aligns across 9 bases. The DNA end favors TRBJ2-7, so the J call may be wrong. This CDR3 is 15 amino acids long. Germline V CDR1 and CDR2: DFQATT, SNEGSKA (reference sequence). DNA of the CDR3: TGCAGTGCCCAAGGGGGCGGGGGGGCCCACTACGAGCAGTACTTC. The encoded protein is CSAQGGGGAHYEQYF.

This clonotype was observed a handful of times. The gene calls are TRBV29-1 and TRBJ2-1; no firm D call. Germline V gene data show CDR1 as SQVTM and CDR2 as ANQGSEA. The CDR3 consists of 11 residues. Between the trimmed V and J ends, which lost 7 bases and 7 bases, there was a span of 11 bases. CDR3 sequence (DNA): TGCAGCGGGCTAGTTGGGAATGAGCAGTTCTTC. Translating gives CSGLVGNEQFF.

V and J are TRBV29-1 and TRBJ2-5, with D possibly being TRBD2 (6 bases). The CDR3 loop spans 12 amino acids. V gave up 5 bases and J gave up 2 bases, with 9 bases separating them. CDR1 is SQVTM, CDR2 ANQGSEA, per germline. The CDR3 nucleotides read TGCAGCGTTACGACTAGTCAAGAGACCCAGTACTTC. Translated: CSVTTSQETQYF.

V is TRBV6-2 or TRBV6-3 and J is TRBJ2-1; tentatively, D is TRBD2 (5 bases). The CDR3 runs to 12 residues. Trimming removed 4 bases from V and 4 bases from J, with 5 bases in between. The V gene's germline CDR1 is MNHEY and CDR2 SVGEGT. The CDR3: CASSWEYNEQFF. The DNA of the CDR3 is TGTGCCAGCAGTTGGGAGTACAATGAGCAGTTCTTC.

The V call is TRBV12-5, the J call TRBJ2-2, with D possibly TRBD1 on 6 matching bases. The CDR3 consists of 14 residues. V was pared by 3 bases and J by 7 bases, with 12 bases between. Germline CDR1 and CDR2: LGHNT and FRNRAP. CDR3 sequence reads: CASGLQGRFGELFF. The CDR3 DNA follows: TGTGCTAGTGGTTTACAGGGCCGTTTCGGGGAGCTGTTTTTT.

The rearrangement links TRBV28 to TRBJ2-7; perhaps TRBD2 as D (5 bases). Per the germline V gene, CDR1 is MDHEN and CDR2 is SYDVKM. V was pared by 3 bases and J by 5 bases, with 14 bases between. The CDR3 loop spans 14 amino acids. The CDR3 loop reads CASSFDRGNDEQYF. The CDR3 DNA reads TGTGCCAGCAGTTTCGACCGGGGAAACGACGAGCAGTACTTC.

This clonotype came up many times. One end of the junction is discordant with germline, which a read error may explain. The chain links TRBV25-1 to TRBJ1-1; D is perhaps TRBD1 (6 bases). The CDR3 runs 13 residues. CDR1 and CDR2 (germline): MGHDK, SYGVNS. CDR3 region: CASSARGNPEAFF. In DNA form, the CDR3 reads TGTGCCAGCAGTGCAAGGGGGAACCCTGAAGCTTTCTTT.

The chain has TRBV6-7 and TRBJ1-1, with a possible D match to TRBD1 (5 bases). TRBV6-7 is placed among ORFs of uncertain function. The V and J ends lost 7 bases and 0 bases respectively, with 18 bases between them. The CDR3 contains 16 residues. Here the CDR3 DNA reads TGTGCCAGCACCTCCGCCTCCCCGACAGTGAACACTGAAGCTTTCTTT. It specifies CASTSASPTVNTEAFF.

This clonotype occurred many times. The genes are TRBV4-2 and TRBJ2-3; 8 positions match TRBD2. Trimming at V came to 0 bases and at J to 2 bases, leaving 4 bases not matched to a gene. The germline V gene encodes CDR1 LGHNA and CDR2 YNFKEQ. CDR3 length equals 16 residues. CDR3 DNA sequence: TGTGCCAGCAGCCAAGAGGCGGGGGGCTCCACAGATACGCAGTATTTT. Protein sequence: CASSQEAGGSTDTQYF.

A few counts support this clonotype. This chain joins TRBV28 and TRBJ2-7; 7 nucleotides match TRBD1. This CDR3 region has 15 residues. The germline V gene encodes CDR1 MDHEN and CDR2 SYDVKM. Germline trimming cut 6 bases from V and 4 bases from J; bases unmatched to any gene: 12. The chain's CDR3 is CASSRPGTAPYEQYF. CDR3 in DNA: TGTGCCAGCAGCCGGCCGGGGACAGCTCCATACGAGCAGTACTTC.

This clonotype was seen a handful of times. The V and J genes are TRBV4-3 and TRBJ2-1, with TRBD1 matching over 7 bases. Germline CDR1 LGHNA, CDR2 YSLEER. Trimming cost V 4 bases and J 6 bases; bases outside gene matches: 6. The CDR3 is made up of 14 amino acids. Here the CDR3 DNA reads TGCGCCAGCAGCCTCCAACAGGGGCGCAATGAGCAGTTCTTC. Amino acids: CASSLQQGRNEQFF.

There are a few counts of this clonotype. The chain links TRBV6-5 to TRBJ1-1; D gene uncertain. The CDR3 is 14 residues long. Germline CDR1 is MNHEY and CDR2 is SVGAGI. V lost 6 bases and J 0 bases, leaving 11 bases between the germline ends. CDR3 DNA: TGTGCCAGCAGGAAAGAGGAGATGAACACTGAAGCTTTCTTT. This translates into CASRKEEMNTEAFF.

The sample holds a few counts of this clonotype. This chain links TRBV29-1 with TRBJ2-5; a possible D gene is TRBD1 (5 bases). The DNA end lines up better with TRBJ2-7; the J call may be wrong. CDR1 is SQVTM and CDR2 is ANQGSEA in the germline V gene. The CDR3 covers 13 residues. As DNA, the CDR3 is TGCAGCGTTGGGGGCGCTCTTGGCTACGAGCAGTACTTC. Amino acid sequence: CSVGGALGYEQYF.